This is a list of T cell receptor beta chains from one sample in a study of shared clonotypes between healthy human individuals. The data were produced by immunoSEQ multiplex PCR, yet TCRdb's version contains in-frame clones alone and is incomplete. Found here are about 2.1 million clones, just under 95% of them singletons; the top ten hold about 1.7%. Sequencing was performed on naive CD8+ T cells from PBMCs. These receptor sequences come from a man younger than 35 in good health. Some clones in this sample may be carry-over from other donors' samples. Both conserved end residues are part of each CDR3. The order of the fields is J gene, clone size, V gene, D gene, CDR3 DNA, CDR3 protein. A D gene is named only where the DNA matches it firmly. Only part of the rows carry a size: once, few, many, or a class if the clone is expanded.

j_gene: TRBJ2-1; abundance: .; v_gene: TRBV9; d_gene: .; CDR3nt: TGTGCCAGCAGCGTAACGGGGACGCCGAATGAGCAGTTCTTC; CDR3aa: CASSVTGTPNEQFF
j_gene: TRBJ2-1; abundance: .; v_gene: TRBV5-1; d_gene: TRBD2; CDR3nt: TGCGCCAGCAGGGGCGGGAGGGCCATAGATGAGCAGTTCTTC; CDR3aa: CASRGGRAIDEQFF
j_gene: TRBJ2-5; abundance: .; v_gene: TRBV9; d_gene: .; CDR3nt: TGTGCCAGCAGCGTTGAGGGGATGGAGACCCAGTACTTC; CDR3aa: CASSVEGMETQYF
j_gene: TRBJ2-7; abundance: .; v_gene: TRBV28; d_gene: .; CDR3nt: TGTGCCAGCAGTCGGCCCCGCACACCCGAGCAGTACTTC; CDR3aa: CASSRPRTPEQYF
j_gene: TRBJ2-7; abundance: once; v_gene: TRBV5-1; d_gene: TRBD2; CDR3nt: TGCGCCAGCAGCTTGGGTAGCGGGACCTCCTACGAGCAGTACTTC; CDR3aa: CASSLGSGTSYEQYF
j_gene: TRBJ2-7; abundance: .; v_gene: TRBV9; d_gene: .; CDR3nt: TGTGCCAGCAGCGTAGCGGTCGGTAGAAACTACGAGCAGTACTTC; CDR3aa: CASSVAVGRNYEQYF
j_gene: TRBJ1-1; abundance: .; v_gene: TRBV30; d_gene: .; CDR3nt: TGTGCCTGGAGTCCCCACAGACAGTCTAACACTGAAGCTTTCTTT; CDR3aa: CAWSPHRQSNTEAFF
j_gene: TRBJ2-7; abundance: .; v_gene: TRBV6-1; d_gene: .; CDR3nt: TGTGCCAGCAGTTTAGTGGGACTTACTTACTACGAGCAGTACTTC; CDR3aa: CASSLVGLTYYEQYF
j_gene: TRBJ2-3; abundance: .; v_gene: TRBV7-3; d_gene: TRBD2; CDR3nt: TGTGCCAGCAGCTTGGGAGGGACAGATACGCAGTATTTT; CDR3aa: CASSLGGTDTQYF
j_gene: TRBJ1-5; abundance: .; v_gene: TRBV19; d_gene: .; CDR3nt: TGTGCCAGTAGTATAGTGGAGGACCTTCAAAATCAGCCCCAGCATTTT; CDR3aa: CASSIVEDLQNQPQHF
j_gene: TRBJ2-7; abundance: .; v_gene: TRBV6-1; d_gene: TRBD2; CDR3nt: TGTGCCAGCAGATCGAGACTAGCGGGAGTCGGCGAGCAGTACTTC; CDR3aa: CASRSRLAGVGEQYF
j_gene: TRBJ2-7; abundance: .; v_gene: TRBV27; d_gene: TRBD2; CDR3nt: TGTGCCAGCAGTTTAAAGTCGGCGGCGGGAGTCCCCTACGAGCAGTACTTC; CDR3aa: CASSLKSAAGVPYEQYF
j_gene: TRBJ2-7; abundance: .; v_gene: TRBV19; d_gene: .; CDR3nt: TGTGCCAGTAGGGACAGAGAGACCTACGAGCAGTACTTC; CDR3aa: CASRDRETYEQYF
j_gene: TRBJ2-1; abundance: once; v_gene: TRBV28; d_gene: .; CDR3nt: TGTGCCAGTGTCTCGGGCCTCTCCTACAATGAGCAGTTCTTC; CDR3aa: CASVSGLSYNEQFF
j_gene: TRBJ1-1; abundance: .; v_gene: TRBV7-6; d_gene: .; CDR3nt: TGTGCCAGCAGCTTAGTTCCGACTGAAGCTTTCTTT; CDR3aa: CASSLVPTEAFF
j_gene: TRBJ1-3; abundance: .; v_gene: TRBV9; d_gene: .; CDR3nt: TGTGCCAGCAGCGTAGGATGGCCGGAGACGGCCAGCTCTGGAAACACCATATATTTT; CDR3aa: CASSVGWPETASSGNTIYF
j_gene: TRBJ1-1; abundance: .; v_gene: TRBV10-1; d_gene: .; CDR3nt: TGCGCCAGCAGTGTGAGGGAGAACACTGAAGCTTTCTTT; CDR3aa: CASSVRENTEAFF
j_gene: TRBJ2-1; abundance: .; v_gene: TRBV6-1; d_gene: .; CDR3nt: TGTGCCAGCAGGGGACTCACAGGGAGCTACAATGAGCAGTTCTTC; CDR3aa: CASRGLTGSYNEQFF
j_gene: TRBJ2-3; abundance: .; v_gene: TRBV14; d_gene: .; CDR3nt: TGTGCCAGCAGCTTGCCTAGCCCCGAAATGACAGATACGCAGTATTTT; CDR3aa: CASSLPSPEMTDTQYF
j_gene: TRBJ2-7; abundance: .; v_gene: TRBV7-6; d_gene: TRBD1; CDR3nt: TGTGCCAGCAGCTTAGTAGCCCAGGGGGTTTACGAGCAGTACTTC; CDR3aa: CASSLVAQGVYEQYF
j_gene: TRBJ1-3; abundance: .; v_gene: TRBV5-6; d_gene: .; CDR3nt: TGTGCCAGCAGCTTGCTACCATCCTCTGGAAACACCATATATTTT; CDR3aa: CASSLLPSSGNTIYF
j_gene: TRBJ2-7; abundance: .; v_gene: TRBV6-5; d_gene: .; CDR3nt: TGTGCCAGCAGTTATCTTACCGAGCAGTACTTC; CDR3aa: CASSYLTEQYF
j_gene: TRBJ1-1; abundance: .; v_gene: TRBV27; d_gene: TRBD1; CDR3nt: TGTGCCAGCAGTTTAACCAGGGGGGTCCCTGAAGCTTTCTTT; CDR3aa: CASSLTRGVPEAFF
j_gene: TRBJ1-1; abundance: once; v_gene: TRBV2; d_gene: TRBD1; CDR3nt: TGTGCCAGCAGCATTCGGGACAGCCCATACCAGGAAGCTTTCTTT; CDR3aa: CASSIRDSPYQEAFF
j_gene: TRBJ2-2; abundance: .; v_gene: TRBV6-5; d_gene: .; CDR3nt: TGTGCCAGCAGACCCGACCTGAACACCGGGGAGCTGTTTTTT; CDR3aa: CASRPDLNTGELFF
j_gene: TRBJ2-7; abundance: .; v_gene: TRBV6-6; d_gene: TRBD2; CDR3nt: TGTGCCAGCAGTTACGAGGCGGGAGGATCCTACGAGCAGTACTTC; CDR3aa: CASSYEAGGSYEQYF
j_gene: TRBJ2-7; abundance: .; v_gene: TRBV7-9; d_gene: TRBD2; CDR3nt: TGTGCCAGCAGCCCAAGGACTAGCGGGCACTCCTACGAGCAGTACTTC; CDR3aa: CASSPRTSGHSYEQYF
j_gene: TRBJ1-2; abundance: .; v_gene: TRBV7-9; d_gene: TRBD1; CDR3nt: TGTGCCAGCAGCTTCGAGAGACAGGGCTGGAGTGGCTACACCTTC; CDR3aa: CASSFERQGWSGYTF
j_gene: TRBJ1-1; abundance: .; v_gene: TRBV11-2; d_gene: TRBD1; CDR3nt: TGTGCCAGCAGCTCACCATTTGGACAGGCTACTGAAGCTTTCTTT; CDR3aa: CASSSPFGQATEAFF
j_gene: TRBJ1-2; abundance: .; v_gene: TRBV27; d_gene: .; CDR3nt: TGTGCCAGCGGTCGATCCGACGGCTACACCTTC; CDR3aa: CASGRSDGYTF
j_gene: TRBJ1-1; abundance: .; v_gene: TRBV19; d_gene: .; CDR3nt: TGTGCCAGTAATTGGGGAGCCAGCTCGACAGGCACTGAAGCTTTCTTT; CDR3aa: CASNWGASSTGTEAFF
j_gene: TRBJ2-1; abundance: .; v_gene: TRBV6-5; d_gene: TRBD2; CDR3nt: TGTGCCAGCAGTTCCTCTAGCGGGAGGGCAGATGAGCAGTTCTTC; CDR3aa: CASSSSSGRADEQFF
j_gene: TRBJ1-3; abundance: .; v_gene: TRBV7-2; d_gene: TRBD1; CDR3nt: TGTGCCAGCAGCTCCGGGACAGGGGGCGGAAACACCATATATTTT; CDR3aa: CASSSGTGGGNTIYF
j_gene: TRBJ2-7; abundance: .; v_gene: TRBV7-8; d_gene: .; CDR3nt: TGTGCCAGCAGCTTAGGCGGGGCCCTTTACTTC; CDR3aa: CASSLGGALYF
j_gene: TRBJ1-1; abundance: .; v_gene: TRBV5-6; d_gene: TRBD1; CDR3nt: TGTGCCAGCAGGCCAGGGACAGGGAACACTGAAGCTTTCTTT; CDR3aa: CASRPGTGNTEAFF
j_gene: TRBJ1-5; abundance: .; v_gene: TRBV7-2; d_gene: .; CDR3nt: TGTGCCAGCAGCTTAGATATGGGGGGGAGTCAGCCCCAGCATTTT; CDR3aa: CASSLDMGGSQPQHF
j_gene: TRBJ1-5; abundance: .; v_gene: TRBV7-9; d_gene: .; CDR3nt: TGTGCCAGCAGCACGGGACGGCGAGATTGGCCCCAGCATTTT; CDR3aa: CASSTGRRDWPQHF
j_gene: TRBJ2-7; abundance: .; v_gene: TRBV27; d_gene: .; CDR3nt: TGTGCCAGCAGTTTAAGTTTAGACAGCTACGAGCAGTACTTC; CDR3aa: CASSLSLDSYEQYF
j_gene: TRBJ2-5; abundance: .; v_gene: TRBV27; d_gene: .; CDR3nt: TGTGCCAGCAGTTCGAATGTCGTTTTGGAGACCCAGTACTTC; CDR3aa: CASSSNVVLETQYF
j_gene: TRBJ2-7; abundance: .; v_gene: TRBV28; d_gene: TRBD2; CDR3nt: TGTGCCAGCAGTCCCACCAGACTAGCGGCTGACTACGAGCAGTACTTC; CDR3aa: CASSPTRLAADYEQYF
j_gene: TRBJ2-5; abundance: .; v_gene: TRBV27; d_gene: TRBD2; CDR3nt: TGTGCCAGCGGTGGGCTAGCGGGAAAACAAGAGACCCAGTACTTC; CDR3aa: CASGGLAGKQETQYF
j_gene: TRBJ2-1; abundance: .; v_gene: TRBV27; d_gene: .; CDR3nt: TGTGCCAGCAAAGAGGGGTCCTCCTACAATGAGCAGTTCTTC; CDR3aa: CASKEGSSYNEQFF
j_gene: TRBJ2-3; abundance: .; v_gene: TRBV7-9; d_gene: TRBD1; CDR3nt: TGTGCCTCAGAGGACAGGGACTTCACAGATACGCAGTATTTT; CDR3aa: CASEDRDFTDTQYF
j_gene: TRBJ1-1; abundance: .; v_gene: TRBV5-5; d_gene: TRBD1; CDR3nt: TGTGCCAGCAGCTTGGGACACAGGGGGCCCCCTGAAGCTTTCTTT; CDR3aa: CASSLGHRGPPEAFF
j_gene: TRBJ2-2; abundance: .; v_gene: TRBV9; d_gene: .; CDR3nt: TGTGCCAGCAGCGCGGACCAAGGCAGGGCCGGGGAGCTGTTTTTT; CDR3aa: CASSADQGRAGELFF
j_gene: TRBJ2-5; abundance: .; v_gene: TRBV27; d_gene: TRBD1; CDR3nt: TGTGCCAGCAGTTCACCGGGACAGCCCCAAGAGACCCAGTACTTC; CDR3aa: CASSSPGQPQETQYF
j_gene: TRBJ2-7; abundance: .; v_gene: TRBV7-9; d_gene: .; CDR3nt: TGTGCCAGCAGCCAATCGGGAGCCGACTCCTACGAGCAGTACTTC; CDR3aa: CASSQSGADSYEQYF
j_gene: TRBJ2-7; abundance: .; v_gene: TRBV10-1; d_gene: .; CDR3nt: TGCGCCCCGTCGGAGTGGGAGCGCGACGAGCAGTACTTC; CDR3aa: CAPSEWERDEQYF
j_gene: TRBJ1-1; abundance: .; v_gene: TRBV7-6; d_gene: .; CDR3nt: TGTGCCAGCAGCTTACGGGGGGCAGGTGACACTGAAGCTTTCTTT; CDR3aa: CASSLRGAGDTEAFF
j_gene: TRBJ2-1; abundance: .; v_gene: TRBV5-1; d_gene: .; CDR3nt: TGCGCCAGCAGCTTGGCCGTCAGAAATGAGCAGTTCTTC; CDR3aa: CASSLAVRNEQFF
j_gene: TRBJ2-7; abundance: .; v_gene: TRBV6-1; d_gene: .; CDR3nt: TGTGCCAGCAGTGAGGTAGCGGTTACCTACGAGCAGTACTTC; CDR3aa: CASSEVAVTYEQYF
j_gene: TRBJ2-7; abundance: once; v_gene: TRBV6-1; d_gene: .; CDR3nt: TGTGCCAGCCTCAGGCACTCCTACGAGCAGTACTTC; CDR3aa: CASLRHSYEQYF
j_gene: TRBJ2-1; abundance: .; v_gene: TRBV5-4; d_gene: .; CDR3nt: TGTGCCAGCAGCCTCGCGTGGGGTTCGGACAATGAGCAGTTCTTC; CDR3aa: CASSLAWGSDNEQFF
j_gene: TRBJ2-1; abundance: .; v_gene: TRBV27; d_gene: .; CDR3nt: TGTGCCAGCAGTTCCCCCCGGGACTGGAGAAATTACGATGAGCAGTTCTTC; CDR3aa: CASSSPRDWRNYDEQFF